The 14 T cell receptor beta chains given below trace back to one sample, sequenced in a study of blood T cell repertoires in COVID-19 (dated by TCRdb to 2020 to 2022). Receptors were amplified or captured by the immunoSEQ multiplex PCR assay. As stored in TCRdb, this immuneACCESS dataset retains in-frame rearrangements with V and J assigned. A fraction of the clones does not appear; measured against another copy, unresolved V genes explain less than half of the discrepancy, and the remainder lacks a known reason. In all, the sample holds approximately 100,000 clones, and about 89% of those were seen once. The top ten constitute about 9.3% of the sample. Sequencing was done on a sample of peripheral blood. Receptors were obtained from a man aged 50-59 years with acute or convalescent COVID-19.

The CDR3, as DNA: TGTGCCAGTAGTATCGAGCTAGCGGGCACCGGGGAGCTGTTTTTT. Translation gives CASSIELAGTGELFF. The rearrangement links TRBV19 to TRBJ2-2, with TRBD2 identical over 8 bases. The V gene end was trimmed by 3 bases and the J gene end by 4 bases; junction bases not matched to a gene: 4. CDR1 is LNHDA and CDR2 is SQIVND in the germline V gene (reference sequence). This CDR3 is 15 amino acids long. Together with reference TRBV19 and TRBJ2-2, the CDR3 gives the full variable domain: DGGITQSPKYLFRKEGQNVTLSCEQNLNHDAMYWYRQDPGQGLRLIYYSQIVNDFQKGDIAEGYSVSREKKESFPLTVTSAQKNPTAFYLCASSIELAGTGELFFGEGSRLTVL.

The table lists this clone with a count of one. The V and J genes are TRBV19 and TRBJ1-1, with D possibly TRBD1 on 5 matching bases. V shed 3 bases and J shed 7 bases, with 12 bases lying between them. CDR1 and CDR2 (germline): LNHDA, SQIVND (reference sequence). The CDR3 runs 13 residues. CDR3 DNA sequence: TGTGCCAGTAGTATGGGGGGAAGCGTTGAAGCTTTCTTT. Protein sequence: CASSMGGSVEAFF.

The chain couples TRBV11-3 to TRBJ2-6; D not certain. The germline V gene encodes CDR1 SGHNT and CDR2 YENEEA. The CDR3 is 16 residues long. Trimming cost V 3 bases and J 0 bases, with 9 bases left between them. The CDR3 sequence is CASSFSSSSGANVLTF. The CDR3 region has the DNA TGTGCCAGCAGCTTTAGTAGTAGCTCTGGGGCCAACGTCCTGACTTTC.

The chain links TRBV7-2 to TRBJ1-6; 7 bases line up with TRBD1. The CDR3 sequence is 14 residues long. V gave up 2 bases and J gave up 9 bases; unmatched junction bases: 4. Germline CDR1 reads SGHTA; CDR2 reads FQGNSA. In DNA form, the CDR3 reads TGTGCCAGCAGCTTAACAGGGGTCGGTTCACCCCTCCACTTT. It yields the protein CASSLTGVGSPLHF.

This chain links TRBV5-1 with TRBJ1-6; D not resolved. Germline-derived CDR1 and CDR2 are SGHRS and YFSETQ. The ends were cut back, 4 bases at V and 10 bases at J, with 18 bases in the middle. This CDR3 has 15 residues. In DNA, the CDR3 is TGCGCCAGCAGCCCGGCTACGAGAGGCACGTCACCCCTCCACTTT. Its translation: CASSPATRGTSPLHF.

This chain connects TRBV24-1 to TRBJ2-1; TRBD1 matches at 11 bases. Germline values: CDR1 KGHDR, CDR2 SFDVKD. This CDR3 spans 15 amino acids. The junction had 8 bases not matched to a gene; V was cut back by 8 bases and J by 6 bases. CDR3 coding DNA: TGTGCCACCACCGGGACAGGGGGTCTGGTCAATGAGCAGTTCTTC. Its protein product is CATTGTGGLVNEQFF.

The V and J genes are TRBV15 and TRBJ1-5, with TRBD1 as a possible D gene (5 bases). V was trimmed by 0 bases and J by 1 base, leaving 10 bases between them. CDR1 and CDR2 from the germline V gene are LNHNV and YYDKDF (reference sequence). The length of the CDR3 is 16 residues. DNA for the CDR3: TGTGCCACCAGCAGAGATCCGACAGCAAGCAATCAGCCCCAGCATTTT. Encoded protein: CATSRDPTASNQPQHF.

The chain has TRBV3-1 (or the pseudogene TRBV3-2) and TRBJ1-6; D ambiguous. The CDR3 is 12 residues long. V lost 4 bases and J 11 bases, leaving 9 bases between the germline ends. Germline V gene sequence: CDR1 LGHDT, CDR2 YNNKEL (reference sequence). CDR3 in amino acids: CASSPGVPPLHF. In DNA form, the CDR3 reads TGTGCCAGCAGCCCCGGGGTCCCACCCCTCCACTTT.

The gene calls are TRBV5-1 and TRBJ1-6; D might be TRBD1 (6 bases). The V gene's germline CDR1 is SGHRS and CDR2 YFSETQ. The CDR3 consists of 17 residues. Trimming shortened V by 1 base and J by 7 bases, and 18 bases separated the two germline ends. The DNA of the CDR3 is TGCGCCAGCAGCTTGAACCGTCAGGGGTTAGCGAATTCACCCCTCCACTTT. Encoded protein: CASSLNRQGLANSPLHF.

V and J are TRBV27 and TRBJ1-2; perhaps TRBD1 as D (6 bases). Germline V CDR1 and CDR2: MNHEY, SMNVEV (reference sequence). This CDR3 contains 16 residues. V shed 7 bases and J shed 1 base, with 19 bases lying between them. The CDR3 loop is CASTRQASHLNYGYTF. In DNA, the CDR3 is TGTGCCAGCACAAGACAGGCTTCTCACCTTAACTATGGCTACACCTTC.

The J gene is TRBJ1-2, the V gene TRBV18; D is uncertain. There are 14 residues in the CDR3. The germline V gene encodes CDR1 KGHSH and CDR2 LQKENI. Trimming took 3 bases from V and 4 from J, leaving 12 bases between them. CDR3 residues: CASSPTDGLYGYTF. DNA for the CDR3: TGTGCCAGCTCACCCACGGACGGACTCTATGGCTACACCTTC.

The V gene is TRBV19, the J gene TRBJ2-1, with a weak D call TRBD1 (5 bases). The V and J ends lost 5 bases and 4 bases respectively, with 12 bases between them. The germline V gene has CDR1 LNHDA and CDR2 SQIVND (reference sequence). This CDR3 is built from 14 residues. CDR3 sequence reads: CASSGAGLYNEQFF. The CDR3 region has the DNA TGTGCCAGTAGTGGGGCAGGGCTGTACAATGAGCAGTTCTTC. Using reference TRBV19 and TRBJ2-1 for the parts outside the CDR3, the full variable domain is DGGITQSPKYLFRKEGQNVTLSCEQNLNHDAMYWYRQDPGQGLRLIYYSQIVNDFQKGDIAEGYSVSREKKESFPLTVTSAQKNPTAFYLCASSGAGLYNEQFFGPGTRLTVL.

This sequence joins TRBV19 and TRBJ1-5; D remains unclear. Deletions cut 3 bases from V and 7 bases from J, with 13 bases between. Per germline, CDR1 LNHDA and CDR2 SQIVND (reference sequence). The CDR3 has 14 amino acids. The CDR3 spells CASSIPGVGQPQHF. CDR3 DNA sequence: TGTGCCAGTAGTATCCCCGGGGTTGGGCAGCCCCAGCATTTT.

The V and J genes are TRBV5-1 and TRBJ2-2, with 8 bases fitting TRBD1. This CDR3 region has 17 residues. Germline CDR1 is SGHRS and CDR2 is YFSETQ. V lost 0 bases and J lost 3; bases outside the gene matches: 7. The CDR3 loop reads CASSLGPAGGDTGELFF. The CDR3 DNA is TGCGCCAGCAGCTTGGGTCCCGCAGGGGGCGACACCGGGGAGCTGTTTTTT.